Below are 20 T cell receptor beta chains sequenced from a single sample in a study of shared clonotypes between healthy human individuals. Produced via immunoSEQ multiplex PCR; TCRdb's table is partial and in-frame only. The table shows hundreds of thousands of clones, with about 96% occurring only once. The material sequenced was memory CD8+ T cells sorted from blood. As for subset: CD45RO+ cells pooled with CCR7-negative TemRA cells. The origin of the receptors is a young man in good health.

The V and J genes are TRBV4-1 and TRBJ2-5; 9 bases match TRBD1. Per germline, CDR1 MGHRA and CDR2 YSYEKL. There are 16 residues in the CDR3. After removal of 2 bases from V and 5 bases from J, the junction contained 9 bases not matched to a gene. The CDR3 reads CASSQNPRQGGETQYF. Written as DNA, the CDR3 is TGCGCCAGCAGCCAAAACCCCAGACAGGGGGGGGAGACCCAGTACTTC.

J is TRBJ1-2 and V is TRBV27, with D possibly TRBD1 on 6 matching bases. The germline CDR1 and CDR2 sequences are MNHEY and SMNVEV (reference sequence). The CDR3 runs to 16 residues. The V gene lost 3 bases and the J gene lost 3 bases, with 17 bases spanning the gap. This CDR3 reads CASSFGPQQGYYGYTF. The CDR3 DNA reads as TGTGCCAGCAGTTTTGGCCCCCAGCAGGGGTACTATGGCTACACCTTC.

The chain is built from TRBV7-9 and TRBJ2-5, with D perhaps matching TRBD1 (6 bases). This CDR3 is 14 amino acids long. Germline loops: CDR1 SEHNR, CDR2 FQNEAQ (reference sequence). Trimming cost V 5 bases and J 5 bases, with 15 bases left between them. CDR3: CASSEKQGWETQYF. The CDR3 region has the DNA TGTGCCAGCAGCGAAAAACAGGGCTGGGAGACCCAGTACTTC. Complete variable domain (other parts from reference TRBV7-9 and TRBJ2-5): DTGVSQNPRHKITKRGQNVTFRCDPISEHNRLYWYRQTLGQGPEFLTYFQNEAQLEKSRLLSDRFSAERPKGSFSTLEIQRTEQGDSAMYLCASSEKQGWETQYFGPGTRLLVL.

This chain uses TRBV5-4 with TRBJ2-3; D is unclear. The CDR3 contains 15 residues. In germline, CDR1 is SGHNT, CDR2 YYREEE (reference sequence). Trimming removed 4 bases from V and 0 bases from J, with 12 bases in between. The CDR3 reads CASSPIFPSTDTQYF. CDR3 coding DNA: TGTGCCAGCAGCCCGATATTCCCTAGCACAGATACGCAGTATTTT.

This chain connects TRBV10-2 to TRBJ1-2; a possible D gene is TRBD1 (5 bases). CDR1 and CDR2 (germline): WSHSY, SAAADI. This CDR3 region has 14 residues. V was shortened by 0 bases and J by 4 bases, with 9 bases between the two germline ends. As DNA, the CDR3 is TGCGCCAGCAGTGAGTCGAGGGGTCCCTATGGCTACACCTTC. Protein product: CASSESRGPYGYTF.

The count of this clone is one. The J gene is TRBJ2-7, the V gene TRBV28; D is possibly TRBD1 (6 bases). V lost 4 bases, J lost 5 bases, and 15 bases lay in between. Looked up from germline, CDR1 is MDHEN and CDR2 is SYDVKM. This CDR3 comprises 14 residues. The CDR3 DNA sequence: TGTGCCAGCAGTTGGCCGTCCAGGGGAAACGAGCAGTACTTC. Residues: CASSWPSRGNEQYF.

This clone was seen more than once but under ten times. The rearrangement links TRBV19 to TRBJ1-5; no clear D. With 8 bases removed from V and 0 bases from J, the gap between germline ends came to 5 bases. Germline-derived CDR1 and CDR2 are LNHDA and SQIVND (reference sequence). CDR3 length: 12 residues. The CDR3 bases are TGTGCCAGTGGGTTTAGCAATCAGCCCCAGCATTTT. Its translation is CASGFSNQPQHF.

This clone was detected once. The chain carries TRBV6-1 and TRBJ1-5; D is possibly TRBD1 (6 bases). Trimming removed 4 bases at V and 0 bases at J, with 16 bases between. Germline CDR1 and CDR2: MNHNS and SASEGT. CDR3 size: 17 residues. The CDR3 loop reads CASSGFIGGNSNQPQHF. The CDR3 DNA reads TGTGCCAGCAGTGGGTTCATAGGGGGGAATAGCAATCAGCCCCAGCATTTT.

The chain combines TRBV29-1 with TRBJ2-2, with 12 bases identical to TRBD2. The CDR3 covers 17 residues. The trim removed 1 base at V and 4 bases at J, leaving 7 bases unmatched. Germline V gene sequence: CDR1 SQVTM, CDR2 ANQGSEA. The CDR3 sequence is CSVEGYGGLAGTGELFF. The CDR3 nucleotides are TGCAGCGTTGAAGGTTATGGGGGACTAGCGGGCACCGGGGAGCTGTTTTTT.

The chain uses TRBV30 and TRBJ2-2; D might be TRBD1 (6 bases). CDR1 and CDR2 (germline): GTSNPN, SVGIG (reference sequence). The CDR3 extends over 15 amino acids. V shed 1 base and J shed 1 base, with 10 bases lying between them. This chain's CDR3 is CAWSAYRVNTGELFF. CDR3 nucleotides: TGTGCCTGGAGTGCATACAGGGTGAACACCGGGGAGCTGTTTTTT. Full variable domain (outside the CDR3, taken from reference TRBV30 and TRBJ2-2): SQTIHQWPATLVQPVGSPLSLECTVEGTSNPNLYWYRQAAGRGLQLLFYSVGIGQISSEVPQNLSASRPQDRQFILSSKKLLLSDSGFYLCAWSAYRVNTGELFFGEGSRLTVL.

CDR3 amino acids: CASSRAPNTGELFF. The CDR3 DNA follows: TGTGCCAGCAGTCGGGCTCCGAACACCGGGGAGCTGTTTTTT. The rearrangement links TRBV6-5 to TRBJ2-2, with D unclear. This CDR3 is 14 amino acids long. With 5 bases removed from V and 0 bases from J, the gap between germline ends came to 7 bases. Germline V gives CDR1 MNHEY, CDR2 SVGAGI.

The chain is built from TRBV2 and TRBJ2-6; D not resolved. Trimming stripped 8 bases from V and 9 bases from J, with 23 bases between. CDR3 size: 16 residues. The germline CDR1 and CDR2 sequences are SNHLY and FYNNEI. CDR3 sequence: CASRLSGELEDNVLTF. The CDR3 nucleotides read TGTGCCAGCCGCTTGTCAGGAGAACTTGAAGACAACGTCCTGACTTTC.

J is TRBJ1-5 and V is TRBV4-1; the D gene is possibly TRBD1 (5 bases). Germline CDR1 reads MGHRA; CDR2 reads YSYEKL. V was clipped by 0 bases and J by 6 bases, with 15 bases between them. The CDR3 loop spans 16 amino acids. The CDR3, as DNA: TGCGCCAGCAGCCAAGAGAAGTCCAGGGTCCCTCAGCCCCAGCATTTT. Protein: CASSQEKSRVPQPQHF.

V and J are TRBV6-1 and TRBJ2-1; weak D call: TRBD1 (5 bases). The germline V gene encodes CDR1 MNHNS and CDR2 SASEGT. The V end lost 2 bases, the J end lost 8 bases, and 13 bases lay between the germline ends. This CDR3 is 14 amino acids long. The CDR3 DNA reads as TGTGCCAGCAGTGAAAGAAGGGGCAGGGATGAGCAGTTCTTC. It is translated as CASSERRGRDEQFF.

The V gene is TRBV6-5, the J gene TRBJ2-7; the D gene is possibly TRBD2 (6 bases). The CDR3 has 13 amino acids. Germline V gene lookup returns CDR1 MNHEY and CDR2 SVGAGI. The V end lost 5 bases, the J end lost 9 bases, and 17 bases lay between the germline ends. The CDR3 DNA reads TGTGCCAGCAGTGGAGGGAGTCTACGGGGGCAGTACTTC. Encoded protein: CASSGGSLRGQYF.

The chain joins TRBV4-1 to TRBJ2-7, with 11 bases aligning to TRBD2. Germline CDR1 is MGHRA and CDR2 is YSYEKL. V trimming: 4 bases; J trimming: 4 bases; junction bases outside the gene matches: 9. CDR3 size: 16 residues. The CDR3 nucleotides are TGCGCCAGCAGCCGAAAGGGACTAGCGGCCTTTTACGAGCAGTACTTC. This encodes CASSRKGLAAFYEQYF.

The chain has TRBV11-2 and TRBJ1-5; no clear D. This CDR3 comprises 13 residues. V dropped 1 base and J dropped 4 bases, with 5 bases sitting between them. Germline V gene sequence: CDR1 SGHAT, CDR2 FQNNGV. The CDR3 is CASSLAENQPQHF. CDR3 bases: TGTGCCAGCAGCTTAGCGGAAAATCAGCCCCAGCATTTT.

The chain links TRBV5-5 to TRBJ2-1, with 7 bases identical to TRBD2. Losses at the gene ends were 1 base for V and 7 bases for J; bases not matched to a gene: 5. Germline lookup yields CDR1 SGHKS and CDR2 YYEKEE (reference sequence). The CDR3 is 14 amino acids. CDR3 residues: CASSLRGSPNEQFF. The DNA for the CDR3 is TGTGCCAGCAGCTTGCGCGGGAGCCCGAATGAGCAGTTCTTC.

The chain carries TRBV5-1 and TRBJ2-5; 10 bases agree with TRBD1. CDR3 length equals 14 residues. Trimming removed 4 bases from V and 5 bases from J; junction bases left unmatched: 5. Germline-derived CDR1 and CDR2 are SGHRS and YFSETQ. For the CDR3, the DNA is TGCGCCAGCAGCCCGACAGGGGGCGGGGAGACCCAGTACTTC. As protein: CASSPTGGGETQYF.

The CDR3 spells CASSALPGTRGVGELFF. The CDR3 DNA is TGTGCCAGCAGTGCCCTTCCCGGGACTAGAGGGGTCGGGGAGCTGTTTTTT. The chain uses TRBV6-1 and TRBJ2-2; 8 bases agree with TRBD2. The V gene's germline CDR1 is MNHNS and CDR2 SASEGT. The CDR3 extends over 17 amino acids. The V gene end was trimmed by 4 bases and the J gene end by 7 bases; junction bases not matched to a gene: 14.